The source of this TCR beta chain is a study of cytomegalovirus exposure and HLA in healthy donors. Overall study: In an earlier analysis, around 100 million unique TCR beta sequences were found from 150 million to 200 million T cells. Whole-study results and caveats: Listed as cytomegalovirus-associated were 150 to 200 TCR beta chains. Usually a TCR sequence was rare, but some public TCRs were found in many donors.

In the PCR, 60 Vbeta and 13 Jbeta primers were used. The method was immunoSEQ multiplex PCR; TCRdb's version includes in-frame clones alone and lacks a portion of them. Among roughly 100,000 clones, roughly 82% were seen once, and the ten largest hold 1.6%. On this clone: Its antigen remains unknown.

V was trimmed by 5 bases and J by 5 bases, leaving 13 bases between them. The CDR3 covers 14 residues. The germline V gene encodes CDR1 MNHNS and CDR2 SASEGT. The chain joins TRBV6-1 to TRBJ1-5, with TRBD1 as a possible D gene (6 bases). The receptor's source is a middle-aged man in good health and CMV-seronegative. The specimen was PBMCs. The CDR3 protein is CASSRTEGDQPQHF. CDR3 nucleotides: TGTGCCAGCAGTCGGACAGAGGGGGATCAGCCCCAGCATTTT.